Listed below are T cell receptor beta chains from one sample, sequenced in a study of blood T cell repertoires in COVID-19. Generated by immunoSEQ multiplex PCR, the TCRdb table keeps only in-frame clones and is missing some. Of 250,000 to 300,000 clones listed, around 90% were seen once; the top ten hold under 2.5%. The sample was peripheral blood. These receptors originate from a man in his fifties or sixties with acute or convalescent COVID-19. Both conserved end residues are part of each CDR3. The D gene is left open where the match is weak. Clone size is given for some rows only: seen once, a few or many times, or a class if the clone is expanded.

d_call | clone_size | j_call | cdr3_length | v_call | cdr3_nt | cdr3_aa
TRBD1 | . | TRBJ1-2 | 16 | TRBV4-2 | TGTGCCAGCAGCCAAGCGGCAGGGGGCAATAGCTATGGCTACACCTTC | CASSQAAGGNSYGYTF
TRBD2 | . | TRBJ2-3 | 15 | TRBV13 | TGTGCCAGCAGTTCAACTAGCGGGGGCACAGATACGCAGTATTTT | CASSSTSGGTDTQYF
. | . | TRBJ1-1 | 15 | TRBV2 | TGTGCCAGCAGTGATAGGTGGGGGGGGAACACTGAAGCTTTCTTT | CASSDRWGGNTEAFF
TRBD1 | . | TRBJ2-2 | 14 | TRBV6-5 | TGTGCCAGCAGTTACATCAGGGGGACCGGGGAGCTGTTTTTT | CASSYIRGTGELFF
. | . | TRBJ1-1 | 12 | TRBV18 | TGTGCCAGCTCACCAAGCGGCAACCAGGCTTTCTTT | CASSPSGNQAFF
. | . | TRBJ1-4 | 15 | TRBV9 | TGTGCCAGCAGCGTAGAGGGGACAACCCACGAAAAACTGTTTTTT | CASSVEGTTHEKLFF
. | . | TRBJ1-3 | 15 | TRBV11-2 | TGTGCCAGCAGCTTAGATCCCGGGGTTGGAAACACCATATATTTT | CASSLDPGVGNTIYF
. | . | TRBJ1-5 | 18 | TRBV27 | TGTGCCAGCAGCGTTACTACAAGCGTCGGAGGGAAGCAACAGCCCCAGCATTTT | CASSVTTSVGGKQQPQHF
. | . | TRBJ1-2 | 13 | TRBV18 | TGTGCCAGCTCACCACGAGAGCGTGATGGCTACACCTTC | CASSPRERDGYTF
. | . | TRBJ1-3 | 13 | TRBV7-9 | TGTGCCAGCAGCCCAAGTGCGCGAAACACCATATATTTT | CASSPSARNTIYF
TRBD1 | . | TRBJ1-1 | 16 | TRBV5-8 | TGTGCCCAGGTTCCGGACAGGGTTTTTGGGGACACTGAAGCTTTCTTT | CAQVPDRVFGDTEAFF
. | . | TRBJ2-5 | 15 | TRBV30 | TGTGCCTGGAGTGTACAAGACAGGCTCGGCGAGACCCAGTACTTC | CAWSVQDRLGETQYF
. | . | TRBJ1-1 | 16 | TRBV5-1 | TGCGCCAGCAGCCCCCGGCCGGCCCCGGCGGACACTGAAGCTTTCTTT | CASSPRPAPADTEAFF
TRBD1 | . | TRBJ1-1 | 15 | TRBV27 | TGTGCCAGCAGTGTCGTCGGGACAGGGCACACTGAAGCTTTCTTT | CASSVVGTGHTEAFF
. | . | TRBJ2-5 | 13 | TRBV7-6 | TGTGCCAGCAGCCTAAGGGGTGAAGAGACCCAGTACTTC | CASSLRGEETQYF
TRBD1 | . | TRBJ2-5 | 15 | TRBV4-2 | TGTGCCAGCAGCCAAGAACGGACAGGGGGCGAGACCCAGTACTTC | CASSQERTGGETQYF
. | . | TRBJ2-3 | 12 | TRBV3-1/TRBV3-2 | TGTGCCAGCGGCGGAGGGACAGATACGCAGTATTTT | CASGGGTDTQYF
. | . | TRBJ2-7 | 14 | TRBV5-1 | TGCGCCAGCAGCCACCCGTCGGGCTCCTACGAGCAGTACTTC | CASSHPSGSYEQYF
TRBD2 | once | TRBJ2-1 | 14 | TRBV29-1 | TGCAGCGCTCCAATAGCGGGGGATTACAATGAGCAGTTCTTC | CSAPIAGDYNEQFF
. | . | TRBJ1-2 | 16 | TRBV9 | TGTGCCAGCAGCCTCGGTTGGGGAGGGAGCCCTTATGGCTACACCTTC | CASSLGWGGSPYGYTF
TRBD2 | . | TRBJ2-5 | 17 | TRBV10-3 | TGTGCCATCAGTGCTGGAGGAGCGGGGGGCCAAAAAGAGACCCAGTACTTC | CAISAGGAGGQKETQYF
TRBD1 | . | TRBJ2-1 | 15 | TRBV9 | TGTGCCAGCAGCCCTCAGGGGGACTCCTACAATGAGCAGTTCTTC | CASSPQGDSYNEQFF
TRBD1 | . | TRBJ2-1 | 11 | TRBV6-4 | TGTGCCAGCAGTGAGGGACAGGTCCTTTTCTTC | CASSEGQVLFF
. | . | TRBJ1-3 | 14 | TRBV29-1 | TGCAGCGTCGTGCCGGCTAGCTCTGGAAACACCATATATTTT | CSVVPASSGNTIYF
. | . | TRBJ2-2 | 15 | TRBV6-2/TRBV6-3 | TGTGCCAGCAGTTACTCTAGCGCCCCACTCGGGGAGCTGTTTTTT | CASSYSSAPLGELFF
. | . | TRBJ2-7 | 11 | TRBV30 | TGTGCCTGGAGTGGCGGGGAGGTGCAGTACTTC | CAWSGGEVQYF
. | once | TRBJ1-2 | 10 | TRBV29-1 | TGCAGCGTTGAACGCTATGGCTACACCTTC | CSVERYGYTF
TRBD2 | . | TRBJ2-3 | 15 | TRBV29-1 | TGCAGCGTTGTACGAGCCGGGGGGGCCACAGATACGCAGTATTTT | CSVVRAGGATDTQYF
TRBD1 | . | TRBJ1-5 | 15 | TRBV19 | TGTGCCAGTAGTATAAGGCAGGGGGCGGATCAGCCCCAGCATTTT | CASSIRQGADQPQHF
TRBD1 | once | TRBJ1-2 | 16 | TRBV5-4 | TGTGCCAGCAGCTTGGGCTTAGGACAGGGAAGGAGTGGCTACACCTTC | CASSLGLGQGRSGYTF
TRBD1 | . | TRBJ2-7 | 15 | TRBV5-1 | TGCGCCAGTATCTCCGGGACAGGGATTGCCTACGAGCAGTACTTC | CASISGTGIAYEQYF
. | . | TRBJ2-3 | 17 | TRBV19 | TGTGCCAGTAGTCTGCCGACAGGACATGCCGACCCCCCTACGCAGTATTTT | CASSLPTGHADPPTQYF
. | . | TRBJ1-2 | 14 | TRBV19 | TGTGCCAGTAGTATAGGTCCGGCTAACTATGGCTACACCTTC | CASSIGPANYGYTF
TRBD2 | . | TRBJ2-5 | 15 | TRBV7-9 | TGTGCCAGCAGTTCCCTTTGGCGGGGGGAAGAGACCCAGTACTTC | CASSSLWRGEETQYF
TRBD2 | few | TRBJ2-5 | 17 | TRBV9 | TGTGCCAGCAGCGTGTACGAGACTAGCGGGGGGGAAGAGACCCAGTACTTC | CASSVYETSGGEETQYF
TRBD1 | . | TRBJ1-1 | 14 | TRBV7-8 | TGTGCCAGCAGTCGGGACAGGGGGCGCACTGAAGCTTTCTTT | CASSRDRGRTEAFF
. | . | TRBJ2-7 | 14 | TRBV6-1 | TGTGCCAGCAGCCAACCGCAGGCTTCCTACGAGCAGTACTTC | CASSQPQASYEQYF
. | few | TRBJ2-7 | 14 | TRBV7-9 | TGTGCCAGCAGCTTCGAGCAGGGCCTTTGGGAGCAGTACTTC | CASSFEQGLWEQYF
. | once | TRBJ1-3 | 15 | TRBV28 | TGTGCCAGCATCTTCAGAGGGACATCAGGAAACACCATATATTTT | CASIFRGTSGNTIYF
. | . | TRBJ1-6 | 16 | TRBV3-1/TRBV3-2 | TGTGCCAGCAGCCAAGGTGGGGCAGGTTATAATTCACCCCTCCACTTT | CASSQGGAGYNSPLHF
. | . | TRBJ2-6 | 14 | TRBV10-3 | TGTGCCATCCGACAGCCCGCTCCAACCAACGTCCTGACTTTC | CAIRQPAPTNVLTF
. | . | TRBJ1-4 | 16 | TRBV7-9 | TGTGCCAGCAGCTCAGACGGGACACGTCCTTCTGAAAAACTGTTTTTT | CASSSDGTRPSEKLFF
TRBD2 | . | TRBJ2-3 | 16 | TRBV9 | TGTGCCAGCAGCGGACCGGGACTAGCGGCCACAGATACGCAGTATTTT | CASSGPGLAATDTQYF